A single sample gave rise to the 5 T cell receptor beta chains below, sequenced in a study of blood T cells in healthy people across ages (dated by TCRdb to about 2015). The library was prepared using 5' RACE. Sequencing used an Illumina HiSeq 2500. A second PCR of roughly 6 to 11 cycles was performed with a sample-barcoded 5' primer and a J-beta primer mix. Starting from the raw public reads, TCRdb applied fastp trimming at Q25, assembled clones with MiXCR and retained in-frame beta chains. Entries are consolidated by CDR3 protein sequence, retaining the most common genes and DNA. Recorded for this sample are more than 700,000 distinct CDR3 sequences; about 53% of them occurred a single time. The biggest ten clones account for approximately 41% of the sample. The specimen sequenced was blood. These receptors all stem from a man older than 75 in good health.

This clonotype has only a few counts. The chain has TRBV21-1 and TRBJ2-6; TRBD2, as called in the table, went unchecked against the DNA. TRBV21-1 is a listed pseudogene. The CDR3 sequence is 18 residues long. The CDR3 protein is CASSMWTSGRSGANVLTF. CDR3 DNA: TGTGCCAGCAGCATGTGGACTAGCGGGAGATCTGGGGCCAACGTCCTGACTTTC.

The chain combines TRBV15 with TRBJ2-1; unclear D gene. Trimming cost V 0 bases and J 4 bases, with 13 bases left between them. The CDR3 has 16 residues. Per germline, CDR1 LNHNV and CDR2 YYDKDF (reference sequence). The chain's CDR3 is CATSRDLSIIYNEQFF. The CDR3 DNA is TGTGCCACCAGCAGAGATCTTTCGATTATTTACAATGAGCAGTTCTTC.

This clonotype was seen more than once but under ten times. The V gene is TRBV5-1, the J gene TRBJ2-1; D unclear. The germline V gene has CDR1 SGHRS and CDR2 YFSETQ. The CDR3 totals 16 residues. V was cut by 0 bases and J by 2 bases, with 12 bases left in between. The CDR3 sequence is CASSLALTGAYNEQFF. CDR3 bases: TGCGCCAGCAGCTTGGCACTTACTGGGGCCTACAATGAGCAGTTCTTC.

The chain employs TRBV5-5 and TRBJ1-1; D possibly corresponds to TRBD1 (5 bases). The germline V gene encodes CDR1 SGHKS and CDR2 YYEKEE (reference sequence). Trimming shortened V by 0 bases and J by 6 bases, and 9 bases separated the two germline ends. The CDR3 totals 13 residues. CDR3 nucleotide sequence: TGTGCCAGCAGCTTGGAAGGGACGGCTGAAGCTTTCTTT. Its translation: CASSLEGTAEAFF.

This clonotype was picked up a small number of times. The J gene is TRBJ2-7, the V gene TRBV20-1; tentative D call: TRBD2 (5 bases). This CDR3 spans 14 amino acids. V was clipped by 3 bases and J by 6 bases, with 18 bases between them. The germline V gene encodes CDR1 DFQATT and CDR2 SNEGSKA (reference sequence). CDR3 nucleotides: TGCAGTGCTAGGGCAGGACTCGGAAAAAGCGAGCAGTACTTC. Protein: CSARAGLGKSEQYF.